This T cell receptor beta chain was captured in a study of Ad26.COV2.S vaccination and SARS-CoV-2 variants. Study-level results: An underestimation of total T cell responses may have resulted from the TCR breadth and depth analyses.

The sample's treatment: some 20 received Ad26.COV2.S at low or high dose, single or two shots; about five received placebo; per-sample allocation not given. Sample collection was performed on day 63 after the first vaccine or placebo injection. Donation came from an adult in Boston who was aged 18-55 years. Built on an Ad26 vector, the vaccine expressed Wuhan-strain SARS-CoV-2 spike. A note on this clone: What it recognizes is unknown.

Per germline, CDR1 MNHEY and CDR2 SMNVEV (reference sequence). The V end was cut by 3 bases, the J end by 2 bases, with 7 bases between. CDR3 length: 14 residues. Profiled with immunoSEQ multiplex PCR; TCRdb holds only in-frame clones, not every one. The sample has about 350,000 clones, around 90% seen once; the top ten hold 6.4%. The J gene is TRBJ2-2, the V gene TRBV27; D uncertain. This receptor was obtained from a person aged 18-60 years who received the Ad26.COV2.S COVID-19 vaccine or a placebo. Sequencing used peripheral blood, obtained in a trial of Ad26.COV2.S vaccine versus placebo. The DNA of the CDR3 is TGTGCCAGCAGTTTCTTTGACAACACCGGGGAGCTGTTTTTT. Translation gives CASSFFDNTGELFF.